This passage covers 23 T cell receptor beta chains from one sample sequenced in a study of cytomegalovirus exposure and HLA in healthy donors. PCR amplification relied on 60 Vbeta primers (plus 13 Jbeta primers). Profiled with immunoSEQ multiplex PCR; TCRdb holds only in-frame clones, not every one. The profile shows approximately 240,000 clones, about three quarters of them singletons. The sequencing input was PBMCs. These receptors came from a woman in her fifties or sixties in good health and CMV-seropositive.

This clone has a handful of counts. This rearrangement joins TRBV13 to TRBJ1-1, with D perhaps TRBD1 (6 bases). V gave up 5 bases and J gave up 4 bases, with 11 bases separating them. In germline, CDR1 is PRHDT, CDR2 FYEKMQ (reference sequence). The CDR3 is made up of 13 amino acids. CDR3 DNA sequence: TGTGCCAGCAGCAGATCAGGGGTCACTGAAGCTTTCTTT. Encoded protein: CASSRSGVTEAFF.

This clone was counted once. The rearrangement uses TRBV19 and TRBJ2-5, with D tentatively TRBD2 (6 bases). V was cut by 3 bases and J by 5 bases, with 13 bases left in between. There are 14 residues in the CDR3. Germline CDR1 reads LNHDA; CDR2 reads SQIVND (reference sequence). CDR3 protein: CASSIRLVGETQYF. CDR3 sequence (DNA): TGTGCCAGTAGTATCAGACTAGTAGGGGAGACCCAGTACTTC. The full variable domain, its missing parts supplied by reference TRBV19 and TRBJ2-5, is DGGITQSPKYLFRKEGQNVTLSCEQNLNHDAMYWYRQDPGQGLRLIYYSQIVNDFQKGDIAEGYSVSREKKESFPLTVTSAQKNPTAFYLCASSIRLVGETQYFGPGTRLLVL.

CDR3 sequence: CASSLIRQGGEQYF. As DNA, the CDR3 is TGTGCCAGCAGTTTAATCCGACAGGGGGGCGAGCAGTACTTC. The chain is built from TRBV6-5 and TRBJ2-7; 9 nucleotides line up with TRBD1. V was clipped by 4 bases and J by 6 bases; unmatched bases: 7. This CDR3 spans 14 amino acids. Germline CDR1 is MNHEY and CDR2 is SVGAGI.

This rearrangement joins TRBV11-2 to TRBJ2-7; 7 positions match TRBD1. CDR1 and CDR2 (germline): SGHAT, FQNNGV. CDR3 length: 15 residues. V lost 0 bases and J lost 1; bases outside the gene matches: 3. The CDR3 loop is CASSLDGRGSYEQYF. CDR3 DNA sequence: TGTGCCAGCAGCTTAGATGGCAGGGGGTCCTACGAGCAGTACTTC.

This rearrangement joins TRBV6-4 to TRBJ2-1; 8 bases match TRBD2. This CDR3 has 18 residues. The ends lost 0 bases at V and 0 bases at J; junction bases unmatched: 7. CDR1 and CDR2 (germline): MRHNA, SNTAGT. CDR3 bases: TGTGCCAGCAGTGACTCGAAGGGTAGCGGGGCCTCCTACAATGAGCAGTTCTTC. This codes for CASSDSKGSGASYNEQFF.

This sequence joins TRBV5-5 and TRBJ2-5; the D is unclear. Trimming left V 5 bases short and J 4 bases short, with 18 bases between. The CDR3 is 15 residues long. CDR1 is SGHKS, CDR2 YYEKEE, per germline (reference sequence). CDR3 residues: CASRGGPGSGETQYF. For the CDR3, the DNA is TGTGCCAGCAGGGGTGGCCCAGGTAGTGGAGAGACCCAGTACTTC.

The rearrangement joins TRBV11-3 to TRBJ2-5; 9 bases are a match to TRBD1. The J call may be in error: the DNA end matches TRBJ2-7 better. Germline V gives CDR1 SGHNT, CDR2 YENEEA. The CDR3 runs to 15 residues. The CDR3 sequence is CASSRGGTGPYEQYF. For the CDR3, the DNA is TGTGCCAGCAGTCGAGGCGGGACAGGGCCCTACGAGCAGTACTTC.

This chain links TRBV14 with TRBJ2-1; TRBD2 aligns across 11 bases. Germline V CDR1 and CDR2: SGHDN, FVKESK. J gave up 9 bases and V 2 bases, and 6 bases lay outside the gene matches. The CDR3 is made up of 15 amino acids. CDR3 in amino acids: CASSQWELAGVEQFF. CDR3 nucleotide sequence: TGTGCCAGCAGCCAATGGGAACTAGCGGGAGTTGAGCAGTTCTTC. The full variable domain, rest sourced from reference TRBV14 and TRBJ2-1, is EAGVTQFPSHSVIEKGQTVTLRCDPISGHDNLYWYRRVMGKEIKFLLHFVKESKQDESGMPNNRFLAERTGGTYSTLKVQPAELEDSGVYFCASSQWELAGVEQFFGPGTRLTVL.

This clone turned up a few times. This sequence joins TRBV7-2 and TRBJ1-1; tentatively, D is TRBD1 (5 bases). CDR1 is SGHTA, CDR2 FQGNSA, per germline. V was pared by 2 bases and J by 0 bases, with 10 bases between. The CDR3 contains 15 residues. The CDR3 loop is CASSLQGLMNTEAFF. The CDR3 coding sequence is TGTGCCAGCAGCTTACAGGGCCTGATGAACACTGAAGCTTTCTTT.

The chain links TRBV5-1 to TRBJ2-7; the match to TRBD2 covers 8 bases. This CDR3 has 15 amino acids. V lost 0 bases to trimming and J lost 6 bases; unmatched junction nucleotides: 8. In germline, CDR1 is SGHRS, CDR2 YFSETQ. The CDR3 is CASSLAQTGGAEQYF. DNA of the CDR3: TGCGCCAGCAGCTTGGCCCAGACGGGGGGGGCCGAGCAGTACTTC.

This chain connects TRBV5-1 to TRBJ2-1, with 8 nucleotides matching TRBD1. The V gene end was trimmed by 5 bases and the J gene end by 8 bases; junction bases not matched to a gene: 15. The germline V gene has CDR1 SGHRS and CDR2 YFSETQ. The CDR3 spans 16 residues. The CDR3 bases are TGCGCCAGCAGTCCTTCACCGGACAGGGTTGGCGATGAGCAGTTCTTC. It specifies CASSPSPDRVGDEQFF.

There are a few counts of this clone. The chain joins TRBV7-9 to TRBJ1-5, with no clear D. The CDR3 is made up of 15 amino acids. CDR1 is SEHNR, CDR2 FQNEAQ, per germline (reference sequence). V shed 1 base and J shed 1 base, with 8 bases lying between them. The chain's CDR3 is CASSLGRVSNQPQHF. CDR3 bases: TGTGCCAGCAGCTTAGGGCGGGTAAGCAATCAGCCCCAGCATTTT.

Regarding this clone: This sample includes further DNA sequences coding for the same CDR3. The gene calls are TRBV5-1 and TRBJ1-2; 9 positions match TRBD1. The CDR3 is 14 amino acids. Germline loops: CDR1 SGHRS, CDR2 YFSETQ. J was trimmed by 2 bases and V by 2 bases; bases with no gene match: 1. CDR3 region: CASSLQGANYGYTF. In DNA form, the CDR3 reads TGCGCCAGCAGCTTACAGGGGGCAAACTATGGCTACACCTTC.

V gene TRBV6-5 combines with J gene TRBJ2-1, with 10 positions matching TRBD2. With V trimmed by 1 base and J by 4 bases, 4 bases remained unmatched. From germline, CDR1 is MNHEY and CDR2 SVGAGI. This CDR3 comprises 16 residues. The CDR3 is CASSYYSGGRYNEQFF. In DNA, the CDR3 is TGTGCCAGCAGTTACTATAGCGGGGGGCGGTACAATGAGCAGTTCTTC.

The V and J genes are TRBV7-2 and TRBJ2-5; maybe TRBD1 (6 bases). Germline-derived CDR1 and CDR2 are SGHTA and FQGNSA. The CDR3 loop spans 13 amino acids. V was trimmed by 5 bases and J by 2 bases, leaving 9 bases between them. The DNA of the CDR3 is TGTGCCAGCAGCCCACAGGGTCAAGAGACCCAGTACTTC. It translates to CASSPQGQETQYF.

The chain links TRBV10-3 to TRBJ2-7; D is unresolved. The CDR3 has 12 amino acids. V was shortened by 4 bases and J by 0 bases, with 4 bases between the two germline ends. Germline V gives CDR1 ENHRY, CDR2 SYGVKD. Here the CDR3 reads CAISASSYEQYF. The CDR3 DNA reads TGTGCCATCAGTGCGAGCTCCTACGAGCAGTACTTC.

J is TRBJ2-7 and V is TRBV10-2; D perhaps matches TRBD2 (5 bases). This CDR3 contains 10 residues. The V end lost 6 bases, the J end lost 7 bases, and 7 bases lay between the germline ends. Germline V lookup: CDR1 WSHSY, CDR2 SAAADI. The DNA for the CDR3 is TGCGCCAGCAGCTCGGGGGAGCAGTACTTC. This gives the protein CASSSGEQYF.

The genes are TRBV10-3 and TRBJ1-4; TRBD1 is a possible D gene (5 bases). The CDR3 has 14 residues. Per the germline V gene, CDR1 is ENHRY and CDR2 is SYGVKD. V gave up 10 bases and J gave up 3 bases, with 15 bases separating them. The CDR3 here is CATTREQPNEKLFF. For the CDR3, the DNA is TGTGCCACTACCAGGGAACAGCCTAATGAAAAACTGTTTTTT.

The V and J genes are TRBV10-1 and TRBJ1-2; 10 bases fit TRBD1. Germline trimming cut 2 bases from V and 8 bases from J; bases unmatched to any gene: 5. The CDR3 sequence is 14 residues long. Germline values: CDR1 WNHNN, CDR2 SYGVQD (reference sequence). CDR3 DNA sequence: TGCGCCAGCAGTGAGGACAGGGGGCAATTGGGCTACACCTTC. It yields the protein CASSEDRGQLGYTF.

A few counts support this clone. The chain employs TRBV29-1 and TRBJ1-1; D is uncertain. The CDR3 contains 12 residues. From germline, CDR1 is SQVTM and CDR2 ANQGSEA. The ends were cut back, 5 bases at V and 5 bases at J, with 12 bases in the middle. CDR3 in amino acids: CSVQRVGTEAFF. The CDR3 DNA reads as TGCAGCGTTCAGCGGGTTGGGACTGAAGCTTTCTTT.

The CDR3 DNA reads TGCGCCAGCAGCCCACCAGGGAACACTGAAGCTTTCTTT. As protein: CASSPPGNTEAFF. The V gene is TRBV5-1, the J gene TRBJ1-1; D uncertain. CDR1 is SGHRS and CDR2 is YFSETQ in the germline V gene. The CDR3 totals 13 residues. V was cut by 4 bases and J by 1 base, with 8 bases left in between. Supplemented by reference TRBV5-1 and TRBJ1-1, the full variable domain reads KAGVTQTPRYLIKTRGQQVTLSCSPISGHRSVSWYQQTPGQGLQFLFEYFSETQRNKGNFPGRFSGRQFSNSRSEMNVSTLELGDSALYLCASSPPGNTEAFFGQGTRLTVV.

The rearrangement uses TRBV7-2 and TRBJ2-5; maybe TRBD1 (6 bases). This CDR3 contains 12 residues. Trimming removed 4 bases at V and 5 bases at J, with 8 bases between. From germline, CDR1 is SGHTA and CDR2 FQGNSA. This CDR3 reads CASSYRGETQYF. CDR3 nucleotides: TGTGCCAGCAGCTATAGGGGGGAGACCCAGTACTTC. The full variable domain, with the rest looked up from reference TRBV7-2 and TRBJ2-5, is GAGVSQSPSNKVTEKGKDVELRCDPISGHTALYWYRQSLGQGLEFLIYFQGNSAPDKSGLPSDRFSAERTGGSVSTLTIQRTQQEDSAVYLCASSYRGETQYFGPGTRLLVL.

This CDR3 is CAWSEAAGYNEQFF. The CDR3 DNA is TGTGCCTGGAGCGAGGCAGCGGGGTACAATGAGCAGTTCTTC. The rearrangement joins TRBV30 to TRBJ2-1, with TRBD2 identical over 7 bases. This CDR3 region has 14 residues. Germline V CDR1 and CDR2: GTSNPN, SVGIG (reference sequence). With V trimmed by 3 bases and J by 4 bases, 6 bases remained unmatched.